Listed here is a single T cell receptor (beta chain). Given a much more abundant clone one base away, this may be a read error. The lymph nodes were axillary draining lymph nodes from breast cancer patients. This sample stems from a study of breast tumors, draining lymph nodes, adjacent tissues. Germline-derived CDR1 and CDR2 are SGHTA and FQGNSA. The CDR3 is 13 amino acids. One entry per CDR3 protein results from TCRdb running MiXCR on the multiplex PCR reads. The sample carries more than 100,000 distinct CDR3 sequences, about a fifth recorded once. The chain recombines TRBV7-2 with TRBJ2-1; no definite D call. The origin of this receptor is a female donor with breast cancer. Some clones in this sample may be carry-over from other donors' samples. Material: axillary lymph node tissue. The CDR3 DNA sequence: TGTGCCAGCAGCTTAGAGGGTTGGAATGGGCAGTTCTTC. This sequence encodes CASSLEGWNGQFF.